Listed below are T cell receptor beta chains from one sample, sequenced in a study of T cell responses to AZD1222 COVID-19 vaccine. Clones were read by immunoSEQ multiplex PCR, and TCRdb kept only the in-frame ones, dropping some. There are about 270,000 clones in the sample; 85% to 95% occur only once, and less than 0.65% lies in the top ten. The specimen comprised peripheral blood, sampled 28 days after the second AZD1222 dose. These TCRs come from an adult who received the AZD1222 COVID-19 vaccine. Each CDR3 is given with its conserved first and last residue. A D gene is named only where the DNA matches it firmly. Not every row has a clone size; where given, it reads once, few, many or a size class.

DNA	CDR3	V	length	size	J	D
TGTGCCAGCAGTTCTTCTGGGGCGGTTAACACTGAAGCTTTCTTT	CASSSSGAVNTEAFF	TRBV28	15	-	TRBJ1-1	-
TGTGCCAGCAGCTTAGATGCGCCCGGCTCTGGAAACACCATATATTTT	CASSLDAPGSGNTIYF	TRBV11-3	16	-	TRBJ1-3	-
TGTGCCAGCAGCCAAGATAGGGTAAGGGGCTTGAACACTGAAGCTTTCTTT	CASSQDRVRGLNTEAFF	TRBV3-1/TRBV3-2	17	-	TRBJ1-1	-
TGCGCCAGCAGCTCTACTACAGGGGTCACCGGGGAGCTGTTTTTT	CASSSTTGVTGELFF	TRBV5-1	15	once	TRBJ2-2	TRBD1
TGCGCCAGCAGCCAAGATACGGATAGCAATCAGCCCCAGCATTTT	CASSQDTDSNQPQHF	TRBV4-3	15	-	TRBJ1-5	-
TGTGCCAGTAGTTCCCGGGACAGGCCGTCCTACGAGCAGTACTTC	CASSSRDRPSYEQYF	TRBV19	15	-	TRBJ2-7	TRBD1
TGTGCCATCAGTGAAGCCGGGGGTTCGGGCGACGAGCAGTACTTC	CAISEAGGSGDEQYF	TRBV10-3	15	-	TRBJ2-7	-
TGCGCCAGCAGCCAACGCGCCTGGGGGGACAATGAGCAGTTCTTC	CASSQRAWGDNEQFF	TRBV4-3	15	-	TRBJ2-1	-
TGTGCCAGCAGCTCCACACTTAAACCCTACGAGCAGTACTTC	CASSSTLKPYEQYF	TRBV11-2	14	-	TRBJ2-7	-
TGTGCCACCAGTGACCCCACCCAATTCCTAGGCACCGGGGAGCTGTTTTTT	CATSDPTQFLGTGELFF	TRBV24-1	17	-	TRBJ2-2	-
TGTGCCAGCACTTCCAGGGGCAATTCACCCCTCCACTTT	CASTSRGNSPLHF	TRBV7-9	13	-	TRBJ1-6	-
TGTGCCACCAGCAGAGATCCGGGCAGGGGCTACGAGCAGTACTTC	CATSRDPGRGYEQYF	TRBV15	15	-	TRBJ2-7	-
TGCGCCAGCAGCTTGGCCGGCGGTTGGTTGGGGAAAGCTTTCTTT	CASSLAGGWLGKAFF	TRBV5-1	15	-	TRBJ1-1	-
TGTGCCAGCAGTTCGCATATACCAGCGGGGGCCTACGAGCAGTACTTC	CASSSHIPAGAYEQYF	TRBV28	16	-	TRBJ2-7	TRBD2
TGCGCCAGCGAGGAAAGACAGGGGTACGACGAAAAACTGTTTTTT	CASEERQGYDEKLFF	TRBV4-1	15	-	TRBJ1-4	TRBD1
TGTGCCAGCAGACCGTGGACAGCAGATCAGCCCCAGCATTTT	CASRPWTADQPQHF	TRBV6-5	14	-	TRBJ1-5	-
TGCAGCTTCCGACTAGCGGGGGGTAAAGAGACCCAGTACTTC	CSFRLAGGKETQYF	TRBV29-1	14	-	TRBJ2-5	TRBD2
TGCGCCAGCAGTGCAGTATTAAGCACAGATACGCAGTATTTT	CASSAVLSTDTQYF	TRBV10-2	14	-	TRBJ2-3	-
TGCGCCAGCAACCAGGGAGGCTCCTACGAGCAGTACTTC	CASNQGGSYEQYF	TRBV5-1	13	-	TRBJ2-7	-
TGTGCCAGTAGTATAATGGCGGGGCCCTTCTACGAGCAGTACTTC	CASSIMAGPFYEQYF	TRBV19	15	-	TRBJ2-7	-
TGTGCCAGCAGCTCAACAGGGGGCGCGGGCTATGGCTACACCTTC	CASSSTGGAGYGYTF	TRBV7-9	15	-	TRBJ1-2	TRBD1
TGTGCCAGCAGTTTAGGGCTTACTAACACCGGGGAGCTGTTTTTT	CASSLGLTNTGELFF	TRBV27	15	-	TRBJ2-2	-
TGTGCCAGCCGGACAGGGGGCGGGAGAGGCGACGAGCAGTACTTC	CASRTGGGRGDEQYF	TRBV2	15	-	TRBJ2-7	TRBD1
TGTGCCAGCACTACCTTGGGACAGCCCCAGCATTTT	CASTTLGQPQHF	TRBV2	12	few	TRBJ1-5	-
TGTGCCAGCAGTTCCTCGGGGGGACCCCCCTACGAGCAGTACTTC	CASSSSGGPPYEQYF	TRBV6-5	15	-	TRBJ2-7	TRBD2
TGTGCCAGCAGCGTCGGGACGGTCAATCAGCCCCAGCATTTT	CASSVGTVNQPQHF	TRBV9	14	-	TRBJ1-5	-
TGCAGCGTCTCGGGGGGAGGTGAAAAACTGTTTTTT	CSVSGGGEKLFF	TRBV29-1	12	-	TRBJ1-4	-
TGTGCCAGCAGTGATGTGGGTAACGGGGAAAAACTGTTTTTT	CASSDVGNGEKLFF	TRBV2	14	-	TRBJ1-4	-
TGTGCCACCCGACAGGGATTCTCTGGAAACACCATATATTTT	CATRQGFSGNTIYF	TRBV6-5	14	-	TRBJ1-3	TRBD1